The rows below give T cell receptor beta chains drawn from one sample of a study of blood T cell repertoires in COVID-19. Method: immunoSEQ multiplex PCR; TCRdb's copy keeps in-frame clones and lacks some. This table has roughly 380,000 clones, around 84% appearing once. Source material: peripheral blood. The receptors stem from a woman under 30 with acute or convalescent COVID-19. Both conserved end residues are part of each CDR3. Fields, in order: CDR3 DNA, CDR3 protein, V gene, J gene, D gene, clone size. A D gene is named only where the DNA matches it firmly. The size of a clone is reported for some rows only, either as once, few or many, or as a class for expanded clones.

CDR3nt: TGCAGTGCTAGTTCGGCGGAGCCCACAGATACGCAGTATTTT
CDR3aa: CSASSAEPTDTQYF
v_gene: TRBV20-1
j_gene: TRBJ2-3
d_gene: NA
abundance: NA

CDR3nt: TGTGCCAGCAGCTTAATCCGGGGTGGGACCGGGGAGCTGTTTTTT
CDR3aa: CASSLIRGGTGELFF
v_gene: TRBV11-3
j_gene: TRBJ2-2
d_gene: NA
abundance: NA

CDR3nt: TGTGCCAGCTCACCGGACAGGGAGTCTGGCTACACCTTC
CDR3aa: CASSPDRESGYTF
v_gene: TRBV18
j_gene: TRBJ1-2
d_gene: TRBD1
abundance: NA

CDR3nt: TGTGCCAGCAGCCGCCCGGGACAGGGGTACATTCAGTACTTC
CDR3aa: CASSRPGQGYIQYF
v_gene: TRBV5-6
j_gene: TRBJ2-4
d_gene: TRBD1
abundance: NA

CDR3nt: TGTGCCAGCTCACTGCCTGGGACAGAGATCTATTCTAACTATGGCTACACCTTC
CDR3aa: CASSLPGTEIYSNYGYTF
v_gene: TRBV18
j_gene: TRBJ1-2
d_gene: TRBD1
abundance: NA

CDR3nt: TGCGCCAGCAGCTTGGCAAGCAATCAGCCCCAGCATTTT
CDR3aa: CASSLASNQPQHF
v_gene: TRBV5-1
j_gene: TRBJ1-5
d_gene: NA
abundance: NA

CDR3nt: TGTGCCAGTACCGTGACTAGGGGTGGCACCGGGGAGCTGTTTTTT
CDR3aa: CASTVTRGGTGELFF
v_gene: TRBV19
j_gene: TRBJ2-2
d_gene: NA
abundance: NA

CDR3nt: TGTGCCACCAGTGTCAACGGACTCAATGAGCAGTTCTTC
CDR3aa: CATSVNGLNEQFF
v_gene: TRBV24-1
j_gene: TRBJ2-1
d_gene: NA
abundance: NA

CDR3nt: TGTGCCAGCAGCTTAATAGCACAGGGTCAGGGGGAGCAGTTCTTC
CDR3aa: CASSLIAQGQGEQFF
v_gene: TRBV7-3
j_gene: TRBJ2-1
d_gene: NA
abundance: NA

CDR3nt: TGTGCCAGCTTCAGCACGCTACAGGGGGTCTACACCGGGGAGCTGTTTTTT
CDR3aa: CASFSTLQGVYTGELFF
v_gene: TRBV7-9
j_gene: TRBJ2-2
d_gene: TRBD1
abundance: NA

CDR3nt: TGTGCCACCAGTCGACCGGGACAGGGCCACAATGAGCAGTTCTTC
CDR3aa: CATSRPGQGHNEQFF
v_gene: TRBV24-1
j_gene: TRBJ2-1
d_gene: TRBD1
abundance: NA

CDR3nt: TGTGCCAGCAGCTCTATGGTCCGGGACAGGGATGAAAAACTGTTTTTT
CDR3aa: CASSSMVRDRDEKLFF
v_gene: TRBV5-6
j_gene: TRBJ1-4
d_gene: TRBD1
abundance: NA

CDR3nt: TGTGCCAGCAGCTTAGAGGCCGCTCTGAGGACTGAAGCTTTCTTT
CDR3aa: CASSLEAALRTEAFF
v_gene: TRBV7-6
j_gene: TRBJ1-1
d_gene: NA
abundance: once

CDR3nt: TGTGCCAGCAGTTACTACGGACAGGTCGGCGAGCAGTACTTC
CDR3aa: CASSYYGQVGEQYF
v_gene: TRBV6-5
j_gene: TRBJ2-7
d_gene: TRBD1
abundance: NA

CDR3nt: TGTGCCAGCAACCCGCCCCGGGGGGGTGAAGCTTTCTTT
CDR3aa: CASNPPRGGEAFF
v_gene: TRBV27
j_gene: TRBJ1-1
d_gene: NA
abundance: NA

CDR3nt: TGCGCCAGCAGCCCCGACGACAGCCACACTGAAGCTTTCTTT
CDR3aa: CASSPDDSHTEAFF
v_gene: TRBV4-1
j_gene: TRBJ1-1
d_gene: NA
abundance: NA

CDR3nt: TGTGCCAGCAGCTTAGGAGGGAGTCAGCCCCAGCATTTT
CDR3aa: CASSLGGSQPQHF
v_gene: TRBV7-9
j_gene: TRBJ1-5
d_gene: NA
abundance: once

CDR3nt: TGTGCCACGACGGCACCGGGTAGCAATCAGCCCCAGCATTTT
CDR3aa: CATTAPGSNQPQHF
v_gene: TRBV6-5
j_gene: TRBJ1-5
d_gene: NA
abundance: once

CDR3nt: TGTGCCAGCAGCGGACAGGGGGCGGCAGCTTTCTTT
CDR3aa: CASSGQGAAAFF
v_gene: TRBV7-9
j_gene: TRBJ1-1
d_gene: TRBD1
abundance: NA

CDR3nt: TGTGCCAGCGGAGGGGGACAGGAGACCCGAGAGACCCAGTACTTC
CDR3aa: CASGGGQETRETQYF
v_gene: TRBV7-2
j_gene: TRBJ2-5
d_gene: TRBD1
abundance: NA

CDR3nt: TGTGCCAGCAGCCAAGGGGGCGTGGAGAATTACAATGAGCAGTTCTTC
CDR3aa: CASSQGGVENYNEQFF
v_gene: TRBV3-1/TRBV3-2
j_gene: TRBJ2-1
d_gene: NA
abundance: NA

CDR3nt: TGTGCCAGTAGTTCACAGACAGACACTGAAGCTTTCTTT
CDR3aa: CASSSQTDTEAFF
v_gene: TRBV19
j_gene: TRBJ1-1
d_gene: NA
abundance: NA

CDR3nt: TGTGCCAGCAGTTTAAACATAAATTCACCCCTCCACTTT
CDR3aa: CASSLNINSPLHF
v_gene: TRBV28
j_gene: TRBJ1-6
d_gene: NA
abundance: once

CDR3nt: TGTGCCACCTACGGAGCGGCGTCCTACGAGCAGTACTTC
CDR3aa: CATYGAASYEQYF
v_gene: TRBV28
j_gene: TRBJ2-7
d_gene: NA
abundance: NA

CDR3nt: TGCAGTGCTAGTAGGGACTACAACACTGAAGCTTTCTTT
CDR3aa: CSASRDYNTEAFF
v_gene: TRBV20-1
j_gene: TRBJ1-1
d_gene: NA
abundance: NA

CDR3nt: TGTGCCAGCAGCCCCTCCCGACAGGAAACGGACAATGAGCAGTTCTTC
CDR3aa: CASSPSRQETDNEQFF
v_gene: TRBV9
j_gene: TRBJ2-1
d_gene: NA
abundance: NA

CDR3nt: TGTGCCAGCAGCATACACAGGGTATCAGATACGCAGTATTTT
CDR3aa: CASSIHRVSDTQYF
v_gene: TRBV7-2
j_gene: TRBJ2-3
d_gene: NA
abundance: NA

CDR3nt: TGTGCCAGCAGCCTCCTGGGGTCAGGGGCGGACGGCTACACCTTC
CDR3aa: CASSLLGSGADGYTF
v_gene: TRBV7-8
j_gene: TRBJ1-2
d_gene: NA
abundance: NA

CDR3nt: TGTGCCAGCAGTTTCGACAGCTATAGCAATCAGCCCCAGCATTTT
CDR3aa: CASSFDSYSNQPQHF
v_gene: TRBV6-5
j_gene: TRBJ1-5
d_gene: NA
abundance: NA

CDR3nt: TGTGCCAGCAGTCCAGGACAGGGAAAGGGAGGAAACACCATATATTTT
CDR3aa: CASSPGQGKGGNTIYF
v_gene: TRBV28
j_gene: TRBJ1-3
d_gene: TRBD1
abundance: NA

CDR3nt: TGTGCCAGCAGCTTAGGCCGGGCTAAAGGGGAAGAGACCCAGTACTTC
CDR3aa: CASSLGRAKGEETQYF
v_gene: TRBV13
j_gene: TRBJ2-5
d_gene: NA
abundance: NA

CDR3nt: TGTGCCAGCAGCCCGGGGGGTGTGGTAGCGGGAGTCTCCGGGGAGCTGTTTTTT
CDR3aa: CASSPGGVVAGVSGELFF
v_gene: TRBV5-4
j_gene: TRBJ2-2
d_gene: TRBD2
abundance: NA

CDR3nt: TGTGCCAGCAGTCCGGGACAGGGGGCGAAGGGCGCCACCGGGGAGCTGTTTTTT
CDR3aa: CASSPGQGAKGATGELFF
v_gene: TRBV2
j_gene: TRBJ2-2
d_gene: TRBD1
abundance: NA

CDR3nt: TGTGCCAGCAGACTCGGGACAGGGAGAAACACCGGGGAGCTGTTTTTT
CDR3aa: CASRLGTGRNTGELFF
v_gene: TRBV5-4
j_gene: TRBJ2-2
d_gene: TRBD1
abundance: few

CDR3nt: TGTGCCAGCTCACCAGTGGCGGAAAGGGGTTCACCCCTCCACTTT
CDR3aa: CASSPVAERGSPLHF
v_gene: TRBV18
j_gene: TRBJ1-6
d_gene: NA
abundance: few

CDR3nt: TGTGCCAGCAGCTCCCAGCAGGGTAGTTCACCCCTCCACTTT
CDR3aa: CASSSQQGSSPLHF
v_gene: TRBV9
j_gene: TRBJ1-6
d_gene: NA
abundance: few

CDR3nt: TGTGCCAGCAGCCCGTCGTTCTATCAAGAGCAGTTCTTC
CDR3aa: CASSPSFYQEQFF
v_gene: TRBV3-1/TRBV3-2
j_gene: TRBJ2-1
d_gene: NA
abundance: NA

CDR3nt: TGTGCCAGCAGTTTGCGAGGAACTCCACTCTACGAGCAGTACTTC
CDR3aa: CASSLRGTPLYEQYF
v_gene: TRBV27
j_gene: TRBJ2-7
d_gene: NA
abundance: NA

CDR3nt: TGTGCCAGCAGTGAAACAGGATATGAGCAGTTCTTC
CDR3aa: CASSETGYEQFF
v_gene: TRBV6-1
j_gene: TRBJ2-1
d_gene: NA
abundance: few

CDR3nt: TGTGCCAGCAGCTTGGTAGGCAGGGGTTTCGACGAGCAGTACTTC
CDR3aa: CASSLVGRGFDEQYF
v_gene: TRBV5-6
j_gene: TRBJ2-7
d_gene: NA
abundance: few

CDR3nt: TGTGCCAGCAAGGGACTAGCGGGAGAAGGGTTCTTC
CDR3aa: CASKGLAGEGFF
v_gene: TRBV12-3/TRBV12-4
j_gene: TRBJ2-1
d_gene: TRBD2
abundance: NA

CDR3nt: TGTGCCTGGAGTGTAAAGGGGCAGGGGGTGGTGGAAGCTTTCTTT
CDR3aa: CAWSVKGQGVVEAFF
v_gene: TRBV30
j_gene: TRBJ1-1
d_gene: TRBD1
abundance: NA

CDR3nt: TGCAGCGTCCCGGGACAGGGGACCTACGAGCAGTACTTC
CDR3aa: CSVPGQGTYEQYF
v_gene: TRBV29-1
j_gene: TRBJ2-7
d_gene: TRBD1
abundance: NA

CDR3nt: TGTGCCGACTACTCAGGACTATGGTTCTCTGAAGCTTTCTTT
CDR3aa: CADYSGLWFSEAFF
v_gene: TRBV21-1
j_gene: TRBJ1-1
d_gene: NA
abundance: NA

CDR3nt: TGTGCCAGTAGTATATCGGGGGACTTCTCCTACGAGCAGTACTTC
CDR3aa: CASSISGDFSYEQYF
v_gene: TRBV19
j_gene: TRBJ2-7
d_gene: NA
abundance: NA

CDR3nt: TGTGCCAGTAAGAACAGGTTCGACAATCAGCCCCAGCATTTT
CDR3aa: CASKNRFDNQPQHF
v_gene: TRBV19
j_gene: TRBJ1-5
d_gene: NA
abundance: NA

CDR3nt: TGTGCCAGCAGAGGGGGTTGGGGACCCCTCCACTTT
CDR3aa: CASRGGWGPLHF
v_gene: TRBV6-5
j_gene: TRBJ1-6
d_gene: NA
abundance: few

CDR3nt: TGTGCCAGCAGTTACACAGGGACGAATGGCTACACCTTC
CDR3aa: CASSYTGTNGYTF
v_gene: TRBV6-5
j_gene: TRBJ1-2
d_gene: NA
abundance: NA

CDR3nt: TGTGCCAGCAGCACGACTAGCGGGGGGGCCTTGACGCAGTATTTT
CDR3aa: CASSTTSGGALTQYF
v_gene: TRBV7-2
j_gene: TRBJ2-3
d_gene: TRBD2
abundance: NA

CDR3nt: TGTGCCAGTACCTCTAGCGGGGGGGCAGCATACATTCAGTACTTC
CDR3aa: CASTSSGGAAYIQYF
v_gene: TRBV19
j_gene: TRBJ2-4
d_gene: TRBD2
abundance: NA